This T cell receptor (beta chain) was documented in a study of control samples from healthy donors and cancer patients. Here immunoSEQ multiplex PCR was the method, and the copy in TCRdb shows in-frame clones only, minus some. Here the sample spans 100,000 to 150,000 clones, roughly 89% being singletons. Between the trimmed V and J ends, which lost 4 bases and 7 bases, there was a span of 11 bases. Germline CDR1 is MNHEY and CDR2 is SVGAGI. The CDR3 length is 13 residues. This chain joins TRBV6-5 and TRBJ1-5; the D gene is possibly TRBD1 (5 bases). Material for sequencing was blood. This TCR derives from a man younger than 30 in good health. CDR3 in amino acids: CASSSGRSQPQHF. The CDR3, as DNA: TGTGCCAGCAGTTCAGGGAGAAGCCAGCCCCAGCATTTT.